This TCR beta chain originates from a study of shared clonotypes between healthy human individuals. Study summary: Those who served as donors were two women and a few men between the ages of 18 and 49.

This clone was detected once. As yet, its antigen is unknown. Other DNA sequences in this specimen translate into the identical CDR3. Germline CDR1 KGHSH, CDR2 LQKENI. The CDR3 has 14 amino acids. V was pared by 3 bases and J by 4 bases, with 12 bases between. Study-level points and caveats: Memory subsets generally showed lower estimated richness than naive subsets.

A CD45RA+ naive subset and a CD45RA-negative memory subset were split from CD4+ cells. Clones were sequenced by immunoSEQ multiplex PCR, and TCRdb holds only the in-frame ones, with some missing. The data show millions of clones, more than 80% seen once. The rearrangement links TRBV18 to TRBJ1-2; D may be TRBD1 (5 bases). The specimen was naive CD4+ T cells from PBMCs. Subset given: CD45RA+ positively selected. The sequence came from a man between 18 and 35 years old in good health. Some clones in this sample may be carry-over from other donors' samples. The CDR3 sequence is CASSPPTGLYGYTF. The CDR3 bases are TGTGCCAGCTCACCTCCTACGGGGCTCTATGGCTACACCTTC.